A single sample gave rise to the 9 T cell receptor beta chains below, sequenced in a study of cytomegalovirus exposure and HLA in healthy donors. The PCR contained 60 Vbeta and 13 Jbeta primers. Only in-frame clones appear in the TCRdb table, and some are missing; sequencing was by immunoSEQ multiplex PCR. The sample includes 150,000 to 200,000 clones, 78% of them seen just once. The sequencing input was PBMCs. All receptors derive from a woman in her 30s in good health and CMV-seropositive.

This chain links TRBV27 with TRBJ1-1, with TRBD1 as a possible D gene (5 bases). Between the trimmed V and J ends, which lost 2 bases and 3 bases, there was a span of 10 bases. The CDR3 spans 14 residues. Germline lookup yields CDR1 MNHEY and CDR2 SMNVEV (reference sequence). The CDR3 sequence is CASSLQGGYTEAFF. DNA for the CDR3: TGTGCCAGCAGTTTACAGGGAGGGTACACTGAAGCTTTCTTT.

V is TRBV19 and J is TRBJ2-7; 7 bases align to TRBD2. Trimming cost V 9 bases and J 1 base; bases outside gene matches: 6. Per germline, CDR1 LNHDA and CDR2 SQIVND (reference sequence). This CDR3 region has 13 residues. The CDR3 sequence: CASSGLDSYEQYF. The CDR3 DNA follows: TGTGCCAGCTCCGGACTAGATTCCTACGAGCAGTACTTC.

The table lists this clone with a few counts. This chain links TRBV4-1 with TRBJ2-7; D remains ambiguous. The CDR3 totals 16 residues. Germline V CDR1 and CDR2: MGHRA, YSYEKL. Trimming removed 1 base from V and 7 bases from J, with 20 bases in between. The CDR3 nucleotides are TGCGCCAGCAGCCAAGTGAATCTAGTGAGCTACGAGGAGCAGTACTTC. Protein sequence: CASSQVNLVSYEEQYF.

The chain has TRBV4-1 and TRBJ2-1; possibly TRBD2 for D (6 bases). The V end was cut by 3 bases, the J end by 4 bases, with 13 bases between. This CDR3 comprises 15 residues. Germline-derived CDR1 and CDR2 are MGHRA and YSYEKL. CDR3 nucleotides: TGCGCCAGCAGCCATGAAACTAGCTCTTACAATGAGCAGTTCTTC. It is translated as CASSHETSSYNEQFF.

The V call is TRBV6-1, the J call TRBJ1-2, with TRBD1 identical over 9 bases. The CDR3 has 14 amino acids. V gave up 5 bases and J gave up 6 bases; unmatched junction bases: 7. Germline CDR1 MNHNS, CDR2 SASEGT. CDR3 coding DNA: TGTGCCAGCAGTCGAAAACAGGGGGCGGATGGCTACACCTTC. Translation: CASSRKQGADGYTF.

The chain joins TRBV6-4 to TRBJ1-1; maybe TRBD1 (6 bases). Trimming pared 6 bases from V and 3 bases from J, leaving 14 bases between. This CDR3 comprises 14 residues. Germline V gene lookup returns CDR1 MRHNA and CDR2 SNTAGT. CDR3 in amino acids: CASSAGGAYTEAFF. The CDR3 nucleotides read TGTGCCAGCAGCGCCGGGGGGGCTTACACTGAAGCTTTCTTT.

The chain links TRBV6-6 to TRBJ1-5; unclear D gene. Trimming took off 3 bases at V and 6 bases at J, with 15 bases between the two ends. CDR3 length equals 15 residues. CDR1 and CDR2 from the germline V gene are MNHNY and SVGAGI (reference sequence). The CDR3 DNA reads as TGTGCCAGCAGTTATAACGGGTTGCCCAGTCAGCCCCAGCATTTT. It translates to CASSYNGLPSQPQHF.

This chain joins TRBV5-6 and TRBJ2-7, with 12 bases fitting TRBD2. The length of the CDR3 is 16 residues. CDR1 is SGHDT, CDR2 YYEEEE, per germline. V lost 3 bases and J lost 6; bases outside the gene matches: 10. CDR3 nucleotide sequence: TGTGCCAGCAGCTACGGACTAGCGGGGACCGACAGCGAGCAGTACTTC. Encoded protein: CASSYGLAGTDSEQYF.

This chain joins TRBV2 and TRBJ1-2, with D possibly being TRBD1 (5 bases). Germline V gene sequence: CDR1 SNHLY, CDR2 FYNNEI. The CDR3 has 12 residues. With 7 bases removed from V and 4 bases from J, the gap between germline ends came to 10 bases. This chain's CDR3 is CASNQGFYGYTF. The CDR3, as DNA: TGTGCCAGCAACCAGGGCTTCTATGGCTACACCTTC.